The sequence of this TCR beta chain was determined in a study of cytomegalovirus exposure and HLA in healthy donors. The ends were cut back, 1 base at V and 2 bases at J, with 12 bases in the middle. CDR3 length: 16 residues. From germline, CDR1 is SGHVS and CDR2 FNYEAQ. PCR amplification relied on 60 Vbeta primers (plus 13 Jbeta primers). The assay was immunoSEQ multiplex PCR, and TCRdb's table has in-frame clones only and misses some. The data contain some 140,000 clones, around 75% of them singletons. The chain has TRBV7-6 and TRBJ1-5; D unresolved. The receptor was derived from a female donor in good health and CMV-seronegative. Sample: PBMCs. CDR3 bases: TGTGCCAGCAGCTTAGTCGACACCCTACGCAATCAGCCCCAGCATTTT. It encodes CASSLVDTLRNQPQHF. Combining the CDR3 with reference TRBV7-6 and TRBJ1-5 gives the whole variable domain GAGVSQSPRYKVTKRGQDVALRCDPISGHVSLYWYRQALGQGPEFLTYFNYEAQQDKSGLPNDRFSAERPEGSISTLTIQRTEQRDSAMYRCASSLVDTLRNQPQHFGDGTRLSIL.